One and the same sample provided the 24 T cell receptor beta chains below, sequenced in a study of cytomegalovirus exposure and HLA in healthy donors. PCR involved 60 Vbeta and 13 Jbeta primers. Some clones are missing from TCRdb's copy, which holds only in-frame ones; the method was immunoSEQ multiplex PCR. This table has under 140,000 clones, roughly 80% appearing once. Sequenced material: PBMCs. These receptors were taken from a man aged 30 to 45 in good health and CMV-seropositive.

This clone was counted a few times. The rearrangement links TRBV5-4 to TRBJ2-6, with a possible D match to TRBD1 (5 bases). Looked up from germline, CDR1 is SGHNT and CDR2 is YYREEE (reference sequence). Trimming left V 6 bases short and J 0 bases short, with 10 bases between. This CDR3 comprises 15 residues. This CDR3 reads CASNAGISGANVLTF. Here the CDR3 DNA reads TGTGCCAGCAATGCAGGGATCTCTGGGGCCAACGTCCTGACTTTC.

V usage is TRBV4-3 and J usage is TRBJ1-5, with D unclear. V was shortened by 0 bases and J by 3 bases, with 9 bases between the two germline ends. The CDR3 extends over 15 amino acids. Germline V gene sequence: CDR1 LGHNA, CDR2 YSLEER. The CDR3 sequence: CASSQDSLSNQPQHF. Here the CDR3 DNA reads TGCGCCAGCAGCCAAGATAGCCTTTCCAATCAGCCCCAGCATTTT.

J is TRBJ2-3 and V is TRBV18; 7 bases align to TRBD2. J gave up 0 bases and V 1 base, and 7 bases lay outside the gene matches. The CDR3 spans 17 residues. CDR1 is KGHSH and CDR2 is LQKENI in the germline V gene. CDR3 nucleotides: TGTGCCAGCTCACCACAACAAGCGGGGACTAGCACAGATACGCAGTATTTT. This encodes CASSPQQAGTSTDTQYF.

This chain uses TRBV6-5 with TRBJ2-1; TRBD2 agrees at 12 bases. Germline V gene lookup returns CDR1 MNHEY and CDR2 SVGAGI. V lost 2 bases and J lost 9; bases outside the gene matches: 5. The CDR3 totals 15 residues. CDR3 in amino acids: CASSYRLAGGFEQFF. The CDR3 bases are TGTGCCAGCAGTTACCGGCTAGCGGGGGGGTTTGAGCAGTTCTTC.

In its sample, this clone was seen once. The rearrangement links TRBV9 to TRBJ2-3; no clear D gene. V was pared by 0 bases and J by 2 bases, with 16 bases between. The CDR3 loop spans 17 amino acids. Germline V gives CDR1 SGDLS, CDR2 YYNGEE. The CDR3 loop is CASSVESWYRNTDTQYF. The CDR3 nucleotides read TGTGCCAGCAGCGTAGAGAGTTGGTACAGAAACACAGATACGCAGTATTTT.

The chain joins TRBV6-4 to TRBJ1-3; the D is unclear. From germline, CDR1 is MRHNA and CDR2 SNTAGT. Trimming cost V 0 bases and J 8 bases, with 14 bases left between them. CDR3 length: 15 residues. CDR3 sequence: CASSDSSRSQDTIYF. In DNA, the CDR3 is TGTGCCAGCAGTGACTCGAGTCGGTCTCAAGACACCATATATTTT.

This chain uses TRBV10-2 with TRBJ2-5, with 15 bases aligning to TRBD2. The CDR3 runs 16 residues. From germline, CDR1 is WSHSY and CDR2 SAAADI. J gave up 5 bases and V 5 bases, and 6 bases lay outside the gene matches. CDR3 sequence: CASSSWTSGGEETQYF. The CDR3 DNA is TGCGCCAGCAGTTCGTGGACTAGCGGGGGGGAGGAGACCCAGTACTTC.

The J gene is TRBJ1-1, the V gene TRBV11-2; 9 bases line up with TRBD1. Unmatched junction bases numbered 8, after V lost 1 base and J lost 5 bases. From germline, CDR1 is SGHAT and CDR2 FQNNGV. This CDR3 is 16 amino acids long. CDR3: CASSLAEDRGETEAFF. CDR3 nucleotide sequence: TGTGCCAGCAGCTTAGCCGAGGACAGGGGTGAGACTGAAGCTTTCTTT.

Concerning this clone itself: This CDR3 is also generated by other DNA sequences in the sample. The V and J genes are TRBV7-3 and TRBJ2-7, with 7 bases lining up with TRBD2. Per the germline V gene, CDR1 is SGHTA and CDR2 is FQGTGA. V gave up 2 bases and J gave up 0 bases; unmatched junction bases: 4. The CDR3 loop spans 15 amino acids. CDR3 sequence reads: CASSLSGGDSYEQYF. The CDR3 DNA sequence: TGTGCCAGCAGCTTATCTGGGGGGGACTCCTACGAGCAGTACTTC.

This clone has just one count. The rearrangement uses TRBV5-1 and TRBJ1-6, with D unresolved. Germline lookup yields CDR1 SGHRS and CDR2 YFSETQ. The CDR3 loop spans 15 amino acids. V lost 0 bases to trimming and J lost 0 bases, with 4 bases between them. In DNA form, the CDR3 reads TGCGCCAGCAGCTTGGCGAGCTCCTATAATTCACCCCTCCACTTT. This sequence encodes CASSLASSYNSPLHF.

V usage is TRBV5-6 and J usage is TRBJ2-5; D possibly corresponds to TRBD1 (6 bases). Germline-derived CDR1 and CDR2 are SGHDT and YYEEEE. CDR3 length: 15 amino acids. V was trimmed by 0 bases and J by 0 bases, leaving 9 bases between them. The chain's CDR3 is CASSLVRDNQETQYF. CDR3 bases: TGTGCCAGCAGCTTGGTGAGGGACAACCAAGAGACCCAGTACTTC.

This chain connects TRBV7-8 to TRBJ2-3, with 8 bases matching TRBD2. Per germline, CDR1 SGHVS and CDR2 FQNEAQ. The V gene end was trimmed by 5 bases and the J gene end by 0 bases; junction bases not matched to a gene: 16. The CDR3 spans 19 residues. In DNA, the CDR3 is TGTGCCAGCAGCCTCAGGGGTAGCGGGGAGAAATCTAGCACAGATACGCAGTATTTT. Encoded protein: CASSLRGSGEKSSTDTQYF.

The chain employs TRBV19 and TRBJ1-1; 9 nucleotides align to TRBD1. J lost 6 bases, V lost 7 bases, and 9 bases had no gene match. This CDR3 comprises 14 residues. The germline gives CDR1 LNHDA, CDR2 SQIVND (reference sequence). CDR3 bases: TGTGCCAGTAACTTCGGACAGGGGAGCGCTGAAGCTTTCTTT. Translation: CASNFGQGSAEAFF.

CDR3 DNA sequence: TGTGCCAATACACAGGGGGAGCCCTACAATGAGCAGTTCTTC. Translating it yields CANTQGEPYNEQFF. The V and J genes are TRBV6-4 and TRBJ2-1; TRBD1 aligns across 8 bases. The ends lost 10 bases at V and 2 bases at J; junction bases unmatched: 7. The CDR3 runs to 14 residues. Germline V lookup: CDR1 MRHNA, CDR2 SNTAGT.

The gene calls are TRBV6-5 and TRBJ2-7, with D perhaps matching TRBD1 (6 bases). Trimming stripped 0 bases from V and 7 bases from J, with 10 bases between. Germline V gene data show CDR1 as MNHEY and CDR2 as SVGAGI. This CDR3 region has 13 residues. CDR3 sequence (DNA): TGTGCCAGCAGTTACTCGAGGGACATTGAGCAGTACTTC. Residues: CASSYSRDIEQYF.

The chain couples TRBV5-1 to TRBJ1-1; D not resolved. This CDR3 contains 15 residues. Looked up from germline, CDR1 is SGHRS and CDR2 is YFSETQ. V was cut by 2 bases and J by 0 bases, with 11 bases left in between. In DNA, the CDR3 is TGCGCCAGCAGCTTACTAGGTTTGATGAACACTGAAGCTTTCTTT. Translating gives CASSLLGLMNTEAFF.

This chain connects TRBV9 to TRBJ2-1; D gene unclear. The CDR3 is 15 residues long. Germline assignment: CDR1 SGDLS and CDR2 YYNGEE. Trimming shortened V by 4 bases and J by 5 bases, and 16 bases separated the two germline ends. As DNA, the CDR3 is TGTGCCAGCAGCCCTCCGCGTCGAGGTCACAATGAGCAGTTCTTC. It is translated as CASSPPRRGHNEQFF.

The chain is built from TRBV30 and TRBJ1-6; 7 bases fit TRBD1. In germline, CDR1 is GTSNPN, CDR2 SVGIG (reference sequence). Trimming cost V 4 bases and J 5 bases; bases outside gene matches: 8. The CDR3 is made up of 15 amino acids. Written as DNA, the CDR3 is TGTGCCTGGAACCACAGGGGATCGGATAATTCACCCCTCCACTTT. This codes for CAWNHRGSDNSPLHF.

V and J are TRBV14 and TRBJ2-7; TRBD1 matches 8 bases. V lost 1 base and J lost 2; bases outside the gene matches: 7. Germline values: CDR1 SGHDN, CDR2 FVKESK. The CDR3 runs to 16 residues. The chain's CDR3 is CASSQASGQGPYEQYF. The CDR3 DNA reads as TGTGCCAGCAGCCAAGCTTCAGGACAGGGCCCCTACGAGCAGTACTTC.

Here the CDR3 DNA reads TGTGCCAGCAGCGCGAGCGGGGGGCAGAACACCGGGGAGCTGTTTTTT. Translated, it gives CASSASGGQNTGELFF. V and J are TRBV9 and TRBJ2-2, with 9 bases fitting TRBD2. CDR3 length: 16 residues. V lost 3 bases to trimming and J lost 1 base; unmatched junction nucleotides: 4. The germline CDR1 and CDR2 sequences are SGDLS and YYNGEE.

V usage is TRBV2 and J usage is TRBJ1-6, with TRBD1 matching 8 bases. CDR1 SNHLY and CDR2 FYNNEI come from the germline V gene. With 4 bases clipped from V and 9 bases from J, the junction kept 17 bases outside the gene matches. This CDR3 has 18 residues. The CDR3 here is CASSVGQGGNRGGSPLHF. In DNA form, the CDR3 reads TGTGCCAGCAGTGTTGGACAGGGAGGGAACCGAGGAGGTTCACCCCTCCACTTT.

The V call is TRBV10-1, the J call TRBJ2-7; TRBD2 is a possible D gene (6 bases). The CDR3 consists of 14 residues. The V end lost 3 bases, the J end lost 7 bases, and 16 bases lay between the germline ends. Germline V CDR1 and CDR2: WNHNN, SYGVQD (reference sequence). The CDR3 reads CASSDGTAIREQYF. The CDR3 nucleotides read TGCGCCAGCAGTGATGGGACTGCTATACGAGAGCAGTACTTC.

This rearrangement joins TRBV6-5 to TRBJ2-7, with 10 positions matching TRBD2. CDR3 length equals 14 residues. Per germline, CDR1 MNHEY and CDR2 SVGAGI. The V segment lost 5 bases and the J segment 2 bases; nucleotides outside the gene matches: 3. The CDR3 nucleotides read TGTGCCAGCAGTGCAAGCGGGGGGGCCTACGAGCAGTACTTC. Residues: CASSASGGAYEQYF.

This rearrangement joins TRBV19 to TRBJ2-2; 10 bases fit TRBD2. The germline gives CDR1 LNHDA, CDR2 SQIVND (reference sequence). The CDR3 has 15 amino acids. The V segment lost 3 bases and the J segment 6 bases; nucleotides outside the gene matches: 4. CDR3 protein: CASSMNLAGAGELFF. The CDR3 DNA reads TGTGCCAGTAGTATGAATCTAGCGGGGGCCGGGGAGCTGTTTTTT.